This T cell receptor (beta chain) emerged from a study of a mutant IDH1 vaccine in newly diagnosed glioma. Study-wide context: The earlier regimen, radiotherapy, temozolomide, or both, was most often both.

Time point meaning: baseline, week 1 (first vaccination visit). As to treatment: pre-vaccination baseline after standard-of-care therapy. The donor cohort comprised cases of new WHO grade 3 or 4 IDH1-mutant, ATRX-lost astrocytoma. TCRdb's copy holds only in-frame clones and misses some; the assay was immunoSEQ multiplex PCR. The table shows tens of thousands of clones, with around 93% occurring only once. The TCR sequence derives from a man between 40 and 49 years old with glioma. Specimen: PBMCs, collected from a glioma patient treated with radiotherapy, temozolomide or both.

DNA of the CDR3: TGTGCCAGCAGGCCCGAGCCCGGGACAGGGAATCCCTACGAGCAGTACTTC. It yields the protein CASRPEPGTGNPYEQYF. This chain links TRBV28 with TRBJ2-7; 9 bases map to TRBD1. The V gene's germline CDR1 is MDHEN and CDR2 SYDVKM. V dropped 6 bases and J dropped 2; count of bases not matched to a gene: 14. The CDR3 spans 17 residues.